One and the same sample provided the 14 T cell receptor beta chains below, sequenced in a study of blood T cell repertoires in COVID-19. Method: immunoSEQ multiplex PCR; TCRdb's copy keeps in-frame clones and lacks some. The sample yields roughly 180,000 clones, 79% seen once. Sequenced: peripheral blood. The source of these receptors is a woman aged 60 to 75 with COVID-19, enrolled during active disease.

The genes are TRBV6-6 and TRBJ2-7; perhaps TRBD2 as D (5 bases). V was shortened by 5 bases and J by 0 bases, with 14 bases between the two germline ends. Germline assignment: CDR1 MNHNY and CDR2 SVGAGI (reference sequence). CDR3 length: 15 amino acids. The CDR3 region is CASSPWTLSSYEQYF. DNA for the CDR3: TGTGCCAGCAGTCCTTGGACTTTGAGCTCCTACGAGCAGTACTTC.

The chain carries TRBV3-1 (or the pseudogene TRBV3-2) and TRBJ2-1, with TRBD2 matching 8 bases. CDR1 and CDR2 (germline): LGHDT, YNNKEL (reference sequence). The CDR3 is 16 residues long. V shed 4 bases and J 7 bases; nucleotides not matched to a gene: 12. CDR3 amino acids: CASSLPRGSGMNEQFF. The CDR3 nucleotides read TGTGCCAGCAGCCTTCCCCGGGGTAGCGGGATGAATGAGCAGTTCTTC.

The rearrangement joins TRBV3-1 (or the pseudogene TRBV3-2) to TRBJ2-1; D perhaps matches TRBD2 (6 bases). Deletions cut 7 bases from V and 7 bases from J, with 11 bases between. Germline loops: CDR1 LGHDT, CDR2 YNNKEL (reference sequence). This CDR3 has 12 amino acids. For the CDR3, the DNA is TGTGCCAGCACCCGGGACTTTAATGAGCAGTTCTTC. Its translation is CASTRDFNEQFF.

The chain combines TRBV29-1 with TRBJ1-1; TRBD1 is a possible D gene (5 bases). Trimming removed 4 bases from V and 4 bases from J, with 13 bases in between. Looked up from germline, CDR1 is SQVTM and CDR2 is ANQGSEA. The length of the CDR3 is 13 residues. CDR3 DNA sequence: TGCAGCGTTGTGGGAGGGGTGACCACTGAAGCTTTCTTT. Translation gives CSVVGGVTTEAFF.

The rearrangement uses TRBV29-1 and TRBJ2-5, with 10 positions matching TRBD1. Germline CDR1 reads SQVTM; CDR2 reads ANQGSEA. The CDR3 spans 12 residues. After removal of 7 bases from V and 4 bases from J, the junction contained 3 bases not matched to a gene. For the CDR3, the DNA is TGCAGCGCGGGGGACAGGGGAGAGACCCAGTACTTC. Protein sequence: CSAGDRGETQYF. The whole variable domain, remainder taken from reference TRBV29-1 and TRBJ2-5, is SAVISQKPSRDICQRGTSLTIQCQVDSQVTMMFWYRQQPGQSLTLIATANQGSEATYESGFVIDKFPISRPNLTFSTLTVSNMSPEDSSIYLCSAGDRGETQYFGPGTRLLVL.

The chain carries TRBV7-9 and TRBJ2-7; unclear D gene. V was trimmed by 5 bases and J by 3 bases, leaving 8 bases between them. Germline CDR1 is SEHNR and CDR2 is FQNEAQ (reference sequence). The CDR3 covers 12 residues. CDR3 residues: CASSGTVYEQYF. CDR3 sequence (DNA): TGTGCCAGCAGCGGTACGGTCTACGAGCAGTACTTC.

The chain is built from TRBV4-3 and TRBJ2-4, with 9 bases matching TRBD1. This CDR3 comprises 14 residues. Germline assignment: CDR1 LGHNA and CDR2 YSLEER. The V and J ends lost 3 bases and 7 bases, in that order; junction bases with no gene match: 4. The CDR3 spells CASSQETGGNIQYF. The CDR3 DNA follows: TGCGCCAGCAGCCAGGAGACAGGGGGGAACATTCAGTACTTC.

This clone was detected only a few times. The rearrangement joins TRBV2 to TRBJ2-5; D is perhaps TRBD1 (6 bases). Germline CDR1 is SNHLY and CDR2 is FYNNEI. The CDR3 has 13 residues. The V end was cut by 7 bases, the J end by 5 bases, with 14 bases between. The CDR3: CASTRTERETQYF. DNA of the CDR3: TGTGCCAGCACTCGGACAGAACGGGAGACCCAGTACTTC.

This chain links TRBV28 with TRBJ2-7; 9 bases are shared with TRBD1. With V trimmed by 6 bases and J by 1 base, 7 bases remained unmatched. Germline assignment: CDR1 MDHEN and CDR2 SYDVKM. The CDR3 spans 15 residues. The CDR3 DNA sequence: TGTGCCAGCAGCCCTTGGGGGACAGGGTCCTACGAGCAGTACTTC. Amino acid sequence: CASSPWGTGSYEQYF.

This clone was observed a single time. The CDR3 is CASSPQTSSYEQYF. CDR3 nucleotide sequence: TGTGCCAGCTCACCACAAACTAGCTCCTACGAGCAGTACTTC. The gene calls are TRBV18 and TRBJ2-7; tentative D call: TRBD2 (5 bases). Germline values: CDR1 KGHSH, CDR2 LQKENI. Trimming removed 1 base at V and 0 bases at J, with 7 bases between. The CDR3 consists of 14 residues.

This clone has a count of ten or more. The chain joins TRBV19 to TRBJ1-2; TRBD1 aligns across 11 bases. J gave up 4 bases and V 5 bases, and 9 bases lay outside the gene matches. Germline-derived CDR1 and CDR2 are LNHDA and SQIVND (reference sequence). This CDR3 comprises 16 residues. The CDR3 DNA reads TGTGCCAGTAGTCCTCCGGGACAGGGGGACATCTATGGCTACACCTTC. It encodes CASSPPGQGDIYGYTF.

This clone occurred once. The chain has TRBV7-3 and TRBJ2-2, with TRBD2 as a possible D gene (7 bases). Trimming stripped 5 bases from V and 0 bases from J, with 13 bases between. Germline lookup yields CDR1 SGHTA and CDR2 FQGTGA. CDR3 length: 16 residues. Here the CDR3 reads CASSPSGGPNTGELFF. For the CDR3, the DNA is TGTGCCAGCAGCCCTTCGGGGGGCCCGAACACCGGGGAGCTGTTTTTT.

The DNA of the CDR3 is TGTGCCAGCAGCTTCTCGGGATCTAACACCGGGGAGCTGTTTTTT. This encodes CASSFSGSNTGELFF. The chain couples TRBV7-3 to TRBJ2-2, with a weak D call TRBD2 (5 bases). The CDR3 loop spans 15 amino acids. The V end lost 3 bases, the J end lost 2 bases, and 10 bases lay between the germline ends. CDR1 is SGHTA and CDR2 is FQGTGA in the germline V gene.

This clone was seen only a few times. The rearrangement uses TRBV7-8 and TRBJ1-1; unclear D gene. The CDR3 runs to 13 residues. V was shortened by 7 bases and J by 6 bases, with 15 bases between the two germline ends. Germline CDR1 is SGHVS and CDR2 is FQNEAQ. CDR3 sequence (DNA): TGTGCCAGCAACCCTTCGATTAGTTCTGAAGCTTTCTTT. Encoded protein: CASNPSISSEAFF.